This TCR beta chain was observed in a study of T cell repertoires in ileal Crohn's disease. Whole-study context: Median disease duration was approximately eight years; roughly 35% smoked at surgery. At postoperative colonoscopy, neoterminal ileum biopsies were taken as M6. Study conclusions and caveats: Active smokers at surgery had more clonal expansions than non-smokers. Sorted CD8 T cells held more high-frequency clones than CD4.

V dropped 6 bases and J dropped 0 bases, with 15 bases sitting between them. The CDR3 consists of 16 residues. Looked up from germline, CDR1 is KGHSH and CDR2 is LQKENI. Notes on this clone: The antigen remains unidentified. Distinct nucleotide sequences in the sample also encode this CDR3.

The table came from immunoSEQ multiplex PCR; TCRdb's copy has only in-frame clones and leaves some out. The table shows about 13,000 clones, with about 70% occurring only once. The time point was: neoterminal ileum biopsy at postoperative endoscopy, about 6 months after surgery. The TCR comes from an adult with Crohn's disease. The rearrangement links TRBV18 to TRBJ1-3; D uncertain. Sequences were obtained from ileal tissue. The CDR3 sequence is CASSPGGSSSGNTIYF. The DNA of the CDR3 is TGTGCCAGCTCTCCGGGAGGGTCCAGCTCTGGAAACACCATATATTTT.